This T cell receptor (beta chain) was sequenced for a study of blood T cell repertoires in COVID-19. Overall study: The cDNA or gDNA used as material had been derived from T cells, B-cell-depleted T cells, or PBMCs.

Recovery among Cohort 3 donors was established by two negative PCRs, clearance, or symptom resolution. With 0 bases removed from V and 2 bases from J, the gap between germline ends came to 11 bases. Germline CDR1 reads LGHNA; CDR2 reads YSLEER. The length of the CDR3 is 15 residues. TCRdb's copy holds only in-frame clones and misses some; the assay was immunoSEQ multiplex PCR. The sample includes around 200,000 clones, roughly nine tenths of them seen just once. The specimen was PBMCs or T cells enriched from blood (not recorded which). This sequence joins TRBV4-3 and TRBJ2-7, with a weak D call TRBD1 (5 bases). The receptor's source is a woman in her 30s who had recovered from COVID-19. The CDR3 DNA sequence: TGCGCCAGCAGCCAAGATCGAAAGGGGCCCTACGAGCAGTACTTC. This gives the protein CASSQDRKGPYEQYF.